The 24 T cell receptor beta chains reported below all come from one sample, sequenced in a study of identical twins. TCRdb analysed the 5' RACE reads with MiXCR anew, one entry per CDR3 protein. The sample includes more than 1.5 million distinct CDR3 sequences, 32% of them seen just once. The sample taken for sequencing was cord blood. Receptors were obtained from a newborn girl in good health.

The rearrangement links TRBV7-6 to TRBJ2-5; 10 bases agree with TRBD1. Germline loops: CDR1 SGHVS, CDR2 FNYEAQ. The CDR3 consists of 17 residues. Trimming cost V 0 bases and J 11 bases; bases outside gene matches: 15. CDR3 coding DNA: TGTGCCAGCAGCTTAGCCTCGGGACAGGGGCTTTCCTACGGGCAGTACTTC. This codes for CASSLASGQGLSYGQYF. The full variable domain, completed using reference TRBV7-6 and TRBJ2-5, is GAGVSQSPRYKVTKRGQDVALRCDPISGHVSLYWYRQALGQGPEFLTYFNYEAQQDKSGLPNDRFSAERPEGSISTLTIQRTEQRDSAMYRCASSLASGQGLSYGQYFGPGTRLLVL.

This sequence joins TRBV12-3 or TRBV12-4 and TRBJ2-3; 9 bases align to TRBD2. V trimming: 7 bases; J trimming: 4 bases; junction bases outside the gene matches: 9. This CDR3 has 15 residues. CDR3 sequence: CASTLGLAPSDTQYF. CDR3 DNA: TGTGCCAGCACTTTGGGACTAGCCCCCTCAGATACGCAGTATTTT.

The rearrangement uses TRBV20-1 and TRBJ2-5, with a tentative D call TRBD2 (5 bases). The CDR3 covers 15 residues. Trimming shortened V by 7 bases and J by 0 bases, and 18 bases separated the two germline ends. Germline values: CDR1 DFQATT, CDR2 SNEGSKA (reference sequence). DNA for the CDR3: TGCAGTGGAGTGGGAAGCGGCAAAGACCAAGAGACCCAGTACTTC. It codes for CSGVGSGKDQETQYF.

This rearrangement joins TRBV5-1 to TRBJ1-1; 8 bases match TRBD1. With 3 bases clipped from V and 4 bases from J, the junction kept 11 bases outside the gene matches. Germline V gene sequence: CDR1 SGHRS, CDR2 YFSETQ. The CDR3 runs to 16 residues. DNA of the CDR3: TGCGCCAGCAGCTCCCAACCCAACACAGGGGGCACTGAAGCTTTCTTT. This gives the protein CASSSQPNTGGTEAFF.

This chain uses TRBV20-1 with TRBJ2-2; 10 positions match TRBD2. CDR1 is DFQATT, CDR2 SNEGSKA, per germline (reference sequence). This CDR3 is 15 amino acids long. The J segment lost 5 bases and the V segment lost 3 bases, leaving 6 bases of the junction unmatched. CDR3: CSARRLAGVTGELFF. In DNA form, the CDR3 reads TGCAGTGCTAGGCGCCTAGCGGGAGTTACCGGGGAGCTGTTTTTT.

This clonotype appeared a few times. The chain employs TRBV11-2 and TRBJ2-4, with 9 bases lining up with TRBD2. The CDR3 runs 16 residues. Trimming removed 5 bases from V and 4 bases from J; junction bases left unmatched: 9. Germline lookup yields CDR1 SGHAT and CDR2 FQNNGV. The DNA of the CDR3 is TGTGCCAGCAGCCCGATTAGCGGGGGAAAGAAAAACATTCAGTACTTC. It translates to CASSPISGGKKNIQYF.

The table lists this clonotype with a few counts. The chain combines TRBV9 with TRBJ1-4; TRBD1 agrees at 8 bases. Looked up from germline, CDR1 is SGDLS and CDR2 is YYNGEE. V lost 4 bases and J lost 7; bases outside the gene matches: 6. This CDR3 has 14 amino acids. The CDR3 DNA follows: TGTGCCAGCAGCCCAGGGGGCGCGGGTGAAAAACTGTTTTTT. Its translation: CASSPGGAGEKLFF.

This clonotype came up a few times. Written as DNA, the CDR3 is TGTGCCACCAGTGATGCAGACTATGGCTACACCTTC. The encoded protein is CATSDADYGYTF. The genes are TRBV24-1 and TRBJ1-2; D not certain. There are 12 residues in the CDR3. Germline CDR1 reads KGHDR; CDR2 reads SFDVKD. V lost 3 bases and J lost 3, with 4 bases in between.

This sequence joins TRBV20-1 and TRBJ2-3; possible D gene TRBD2, 6 bases. Deletions cut 2 bases from V and 4 bases from J, with 13 bases between. This CDR3 has 14 amino acids. Germline V gene lookup returns CDR1 DFQATT and CDR2 SNEGSKA (reference sequence). CDR3 sequence (DNA): TGCAGTGCTAGACCCCGCACTAGCTCAGATACGCAGTATTTT. As protein: CSARPRTSSDTQYF.

A few counts support this clonotype. The CDR3 nucleotides read TGTGCCAGCAGCCAAGGCCCCCTCGAGCAGTACTTC. Its translation is CASSQGPLEQYF. The rearrangement uses TRBV3-1 and TRBJ2-7; D is undetermined. From germline, CDR1 is LGHDT and CDR2 YNNKEL (reference sequence). The CDR3 runs 12 residues. Trimming took 1 base from V and 6 from J, leaving 7 bases between them.

Comments on this clonotype: One end of the junction fails to match germline, which may point to a read error. The chain has TRBV4-2 and TRBJ2-5, with 9 bases matching TRBD2. Germline V gives CDR1 LGHNA, CDR2 YNFKEQ. CDR3 length: 17 residues. The CDR3 nucleotides read TGTGCCGGCAGCCAAGATGGAGGTAGCGGGAGAGGTGAGACCCAGTACTTC. Its translation: CAGSQDGGSGRGETQYF.

The rearrangement joins TRBV20-1 to TRBJ1-4; no clear D. Deletions cut 3 bases from V and 5 bases from J, with 10 bases between. The CDR3 runs to 13 residues. Germline loops: CDR1 DFQATT, CDR2 SNEGSKA (reference sequence). CDR3 nucleotide sequence: TGCAGTGCTAGGGGGAACTCCAATGAAAAACTGTTTTTT. Amino acids: CSARGNSNEKLFF.

Worth noting for this clonotype: A much bigger clone sits one base away, suggesting this may be a read error. The rearrangement joins TRBV25-1 to TRBJ1-5; D might be TRBD1 (6 bases). With 6 bases removed from V and 2 bases from J, the gap between germline ends came to 8 bases. The CDR3 has 13 residues. Germline CDR1 is MGHDK and CDR2 is SYGVNS. CDR3 sequence reads: CASRGHGNQPQHF. The CDR3 DNA reads TGTGCCAGCAGGGGACACGGCAATCAGCCCCAGCATTTT.

This clonotype was found a few times. The genes are TRBV11-2 and TRBJ2-7; 9 bases line up with TRBD1. The V segment lost 3 bases and the J segment 4 bases; nucleotides outside the gene matches: 7. Germline CDR1 and CDR2: SGHAT and FQNNGV. The CDR3 contains 15 residues. CDR3 coding DNA: TGTGCCAGCAGCTTTGTCGGGACAGGGACTTACGAGCAGTACTTC. It codes for CASSFVGTGTYEQYF. The full variable domain, completed using reference TRBV11-2 and TRBJ2-7, is EAGVAQSPRYKIIEKRQSVAFWCNPISGHATLYWYQQILGQGPKLLIQFQNNGVVDDSQLPKDRFSAERLKGVDSTLKIQPAKLEDSAVYLCASSFVGTGTYEQYFGPGTRLTVT.

There are a few counts of this clonotype. The rearrangement links TRBV6-1 to TRBJ1-1; no clear D. V shed 2 bases and J shed 8 bases, with 15 bases lying between them. CDR1 and CDR2 from the germline V gene are MNHNS and SASEGT. This CDR3 has 14 residues. DNA of the CDR3: TGTGCCAGCAGTGAAAATCGATCGAGGCCCGAAGCTTTCTTT. Translation: CASSENRSRPEAFF.

The chain joins TRBV12-3 or TRBV12-4 to TRBJ2-7; 7 bases fit TRBD1. V lost 3 bases to trimming and J lost 0 bases; unmatched junction nucleotides: 2. The length of the CDR3 is 14 residues. DNA of the CDR3: TGTGCCAGCAGTTTGGACAGGAACTCCTACGAGCAGTACTTC. It yields the protein CASSLDRNSYEQYF.

In this sample, this clonotype turned up a few times. CDR3 sequence (DNA): TGCAGTGCTAGGAGGTTGGGGGCGCTTCACTATGGCTACACCTTC. This translates into CSARRLGALHYGYTF. The chain recombines TRBV20-1 with TRBJ1-2; D perhaps matches TRBD1 (6 bases). The CDR3 loop spans 15 amino acids. V shed 3 bases and J shed 3 bases, with 17 bases lying between them. Per the germline V gene, CDR1 is DFQATT and CDR2 is SNEGSKA (reference sequence).

The rearrangement joins TRBV27 to TRBJ2-1, with 8 bases fitting TRBD2. Trimming cost V 7 bases and J 5 bases; bases outside gene matches: 7. The CDR3 runs to 14 residues. The V gene's germline CDR1 is MNHEY and CDR2 SMNVEV (reference sequence). The CDR3 sequence: CASNPGLAHNEQFF. The CDR3 nucleotides read TGTGCCAGCAATCCCGGACTAGCTCACAATGAGCAGTTCTTC.

The rearrangement uses TRBV4-2 and TRBJ1-2; D not resolved. This CDR3 is 15 amino acids long. Per germline, CDR1 LGHNA and CDR2 YNFKEQ. V was pared by 1 base and J by 3 bases, with 12 bases between. CDR3 amino acids: CASSQGIPSDYGYTF. The CDR3 DNA follows: TGTGCCAGCAGCCAAGGTATCCCCTCGGACTATGGCTACACCTTC.

V gene TRBV3-1 combines with J gene TRBJ2-1, with D possibly being TRBD1 or TRBD2 (5 bases each). The CDR3 covers 17 residues. V gave up 4 bases and J gave up 0 bases, with 16 bases separating them. From germline, CDR1 is LGHDT and CDR2 YNNKEL (reference sequence). The CDR3 spells CASSPWGTKSSYNEQFF. Written as DNA, the CDR3 is TGTGCCAGCAGCCCTTGGGGGACCAAGAGCTCCTACAATGAGCAGTTCTTC.

V is TRBV18 and J is TRBJ1-6; perhaps TRBD1 as D (6 bases). This CDR3 has 13 amino acids. Germline lookup yields CDR1 KGHSH and CDR2 LQKENI. V lost 6 bases and J 7 bases, leaving 10 bases between the germline ends. CDR3 nucleotide sequence: TGTGCCAGCTCGGGGGCCCTCAATTCACCCCTCCACTTT. Its protein is CASSGALNSPLHF.

The CDR3 DNA follows: TGTGCCAGCAGCCAGACTACGATCTCCTACGAGCAGTACTTC. It translates to CASSQTTISYEQYF. The chain recombines TRBV7-9 with TRBJ2-7; weak D call: TRBD2 (5 bases). The length of the CDR3 is 14 residues. The V end was cut by 5 bases, the J end by 0 bases, with 11 bases between. Germline lookup yields CDR1 SEHNR and CDR2 FQNEAQ (reference sequence).

The chain links TRBV5-1 to TRBJ1-2; 7 nucleotides line up with TRBD1. CDR1 and CDR2 from the germline V gene are SGHRS and YFSETQ. The CDR3 extends over 14 amino acids. V lost 4 bases, J lost 3 bases, and 6 bases stayed unmatched. The CDR3 DNA sequence: TGCGCCAGCAGCCCCCGGGACAGTCACTATGGCTACACCTTC. Protein product: CASSPRDSHYGYTF.

The chain joins TRBV24-1 to TRBJ2-2, with 8 bases that match TRBD1. Unmatched junction bases numbered 8, after V lost 8 bases and J lost 1 base. This CDR3 is 16 amino acids long. The germline V gene has CDR1 KGHDR and CDR2 SFDVKD. This CDR3 is CATNAYGTGNTGELFF. The CDR3 DNA reads as TGTGCCACCAACGCGTACGGGACAGGGAACACCGGGGAGCTGTTTTTT.